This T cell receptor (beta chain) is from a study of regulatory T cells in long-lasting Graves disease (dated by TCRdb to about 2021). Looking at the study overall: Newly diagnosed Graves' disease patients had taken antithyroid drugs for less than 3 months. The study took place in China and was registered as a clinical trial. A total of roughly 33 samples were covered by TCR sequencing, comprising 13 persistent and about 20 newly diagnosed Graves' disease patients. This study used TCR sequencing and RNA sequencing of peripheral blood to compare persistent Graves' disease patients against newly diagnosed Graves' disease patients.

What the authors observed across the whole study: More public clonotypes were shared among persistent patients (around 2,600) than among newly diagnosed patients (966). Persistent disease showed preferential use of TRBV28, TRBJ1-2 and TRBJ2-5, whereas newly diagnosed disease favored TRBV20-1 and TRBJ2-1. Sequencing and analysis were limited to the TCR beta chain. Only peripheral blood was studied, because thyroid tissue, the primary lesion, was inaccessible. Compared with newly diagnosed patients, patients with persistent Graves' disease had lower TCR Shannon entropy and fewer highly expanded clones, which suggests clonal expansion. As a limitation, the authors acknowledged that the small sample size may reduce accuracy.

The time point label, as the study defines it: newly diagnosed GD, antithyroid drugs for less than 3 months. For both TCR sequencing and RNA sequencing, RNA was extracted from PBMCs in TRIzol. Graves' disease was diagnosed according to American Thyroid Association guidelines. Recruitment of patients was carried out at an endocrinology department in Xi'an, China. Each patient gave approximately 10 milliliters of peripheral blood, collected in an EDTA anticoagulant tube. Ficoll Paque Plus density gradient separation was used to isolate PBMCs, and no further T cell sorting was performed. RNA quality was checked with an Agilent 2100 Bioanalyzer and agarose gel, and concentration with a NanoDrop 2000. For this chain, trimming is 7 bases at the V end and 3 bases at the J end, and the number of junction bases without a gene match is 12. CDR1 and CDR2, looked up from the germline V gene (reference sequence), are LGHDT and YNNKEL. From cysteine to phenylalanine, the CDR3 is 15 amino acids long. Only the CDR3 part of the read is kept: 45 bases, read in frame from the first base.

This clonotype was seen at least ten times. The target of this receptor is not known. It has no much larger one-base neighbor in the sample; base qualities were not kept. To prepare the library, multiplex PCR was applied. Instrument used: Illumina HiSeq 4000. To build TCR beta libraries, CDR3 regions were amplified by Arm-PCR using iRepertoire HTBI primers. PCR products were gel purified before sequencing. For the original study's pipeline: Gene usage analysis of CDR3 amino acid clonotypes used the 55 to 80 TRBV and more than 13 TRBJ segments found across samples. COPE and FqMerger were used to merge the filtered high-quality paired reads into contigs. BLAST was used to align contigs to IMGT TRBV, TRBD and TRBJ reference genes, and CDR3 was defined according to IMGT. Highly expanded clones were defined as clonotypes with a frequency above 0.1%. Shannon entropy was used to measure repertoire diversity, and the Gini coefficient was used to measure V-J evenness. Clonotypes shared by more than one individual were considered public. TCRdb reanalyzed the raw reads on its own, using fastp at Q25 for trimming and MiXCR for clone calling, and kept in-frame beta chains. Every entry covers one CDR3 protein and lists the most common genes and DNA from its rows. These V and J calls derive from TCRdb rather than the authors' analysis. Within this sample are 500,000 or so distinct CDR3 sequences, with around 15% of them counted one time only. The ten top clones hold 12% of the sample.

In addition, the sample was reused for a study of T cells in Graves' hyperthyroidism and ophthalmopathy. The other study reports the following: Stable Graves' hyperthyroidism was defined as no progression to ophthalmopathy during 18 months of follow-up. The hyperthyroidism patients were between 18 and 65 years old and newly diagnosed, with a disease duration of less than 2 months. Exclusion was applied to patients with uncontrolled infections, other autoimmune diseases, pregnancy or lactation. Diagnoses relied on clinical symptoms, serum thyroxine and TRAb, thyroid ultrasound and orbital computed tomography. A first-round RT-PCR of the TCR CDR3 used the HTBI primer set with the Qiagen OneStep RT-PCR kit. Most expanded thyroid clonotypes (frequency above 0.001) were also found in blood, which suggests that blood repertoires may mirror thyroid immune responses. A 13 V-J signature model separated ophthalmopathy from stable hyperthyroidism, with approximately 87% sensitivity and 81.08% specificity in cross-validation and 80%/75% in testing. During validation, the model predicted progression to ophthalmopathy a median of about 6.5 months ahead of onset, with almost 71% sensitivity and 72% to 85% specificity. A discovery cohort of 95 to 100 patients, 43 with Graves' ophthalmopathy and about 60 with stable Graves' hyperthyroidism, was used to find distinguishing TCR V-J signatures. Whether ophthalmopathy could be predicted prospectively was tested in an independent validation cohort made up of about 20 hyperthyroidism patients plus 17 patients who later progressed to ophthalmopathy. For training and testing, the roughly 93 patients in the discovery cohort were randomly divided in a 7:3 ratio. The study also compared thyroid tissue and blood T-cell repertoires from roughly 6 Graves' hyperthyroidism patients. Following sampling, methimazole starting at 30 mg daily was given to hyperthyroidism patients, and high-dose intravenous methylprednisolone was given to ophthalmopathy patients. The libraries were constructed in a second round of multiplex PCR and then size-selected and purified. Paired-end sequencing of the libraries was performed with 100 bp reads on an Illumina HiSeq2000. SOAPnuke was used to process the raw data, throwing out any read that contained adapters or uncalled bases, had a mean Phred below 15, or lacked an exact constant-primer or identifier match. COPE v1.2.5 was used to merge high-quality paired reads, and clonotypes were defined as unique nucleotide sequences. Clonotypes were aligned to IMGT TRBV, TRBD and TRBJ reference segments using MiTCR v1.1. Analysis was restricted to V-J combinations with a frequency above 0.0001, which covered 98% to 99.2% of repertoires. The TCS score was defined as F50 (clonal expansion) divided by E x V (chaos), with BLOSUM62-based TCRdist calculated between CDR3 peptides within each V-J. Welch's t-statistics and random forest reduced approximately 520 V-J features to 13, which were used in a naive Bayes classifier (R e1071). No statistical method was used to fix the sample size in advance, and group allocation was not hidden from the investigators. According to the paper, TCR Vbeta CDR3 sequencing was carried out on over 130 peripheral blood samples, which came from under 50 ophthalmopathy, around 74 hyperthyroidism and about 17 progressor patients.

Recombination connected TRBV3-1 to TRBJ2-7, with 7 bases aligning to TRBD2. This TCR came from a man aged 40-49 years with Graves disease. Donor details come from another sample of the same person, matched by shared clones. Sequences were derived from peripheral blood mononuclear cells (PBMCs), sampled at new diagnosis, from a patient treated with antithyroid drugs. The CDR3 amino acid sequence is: CASTSRGSGNYEQYF. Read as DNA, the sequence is TGTGCCAGCACCTCGCGTGGCAGCGGGAACTACGAGCAGTACTTC.